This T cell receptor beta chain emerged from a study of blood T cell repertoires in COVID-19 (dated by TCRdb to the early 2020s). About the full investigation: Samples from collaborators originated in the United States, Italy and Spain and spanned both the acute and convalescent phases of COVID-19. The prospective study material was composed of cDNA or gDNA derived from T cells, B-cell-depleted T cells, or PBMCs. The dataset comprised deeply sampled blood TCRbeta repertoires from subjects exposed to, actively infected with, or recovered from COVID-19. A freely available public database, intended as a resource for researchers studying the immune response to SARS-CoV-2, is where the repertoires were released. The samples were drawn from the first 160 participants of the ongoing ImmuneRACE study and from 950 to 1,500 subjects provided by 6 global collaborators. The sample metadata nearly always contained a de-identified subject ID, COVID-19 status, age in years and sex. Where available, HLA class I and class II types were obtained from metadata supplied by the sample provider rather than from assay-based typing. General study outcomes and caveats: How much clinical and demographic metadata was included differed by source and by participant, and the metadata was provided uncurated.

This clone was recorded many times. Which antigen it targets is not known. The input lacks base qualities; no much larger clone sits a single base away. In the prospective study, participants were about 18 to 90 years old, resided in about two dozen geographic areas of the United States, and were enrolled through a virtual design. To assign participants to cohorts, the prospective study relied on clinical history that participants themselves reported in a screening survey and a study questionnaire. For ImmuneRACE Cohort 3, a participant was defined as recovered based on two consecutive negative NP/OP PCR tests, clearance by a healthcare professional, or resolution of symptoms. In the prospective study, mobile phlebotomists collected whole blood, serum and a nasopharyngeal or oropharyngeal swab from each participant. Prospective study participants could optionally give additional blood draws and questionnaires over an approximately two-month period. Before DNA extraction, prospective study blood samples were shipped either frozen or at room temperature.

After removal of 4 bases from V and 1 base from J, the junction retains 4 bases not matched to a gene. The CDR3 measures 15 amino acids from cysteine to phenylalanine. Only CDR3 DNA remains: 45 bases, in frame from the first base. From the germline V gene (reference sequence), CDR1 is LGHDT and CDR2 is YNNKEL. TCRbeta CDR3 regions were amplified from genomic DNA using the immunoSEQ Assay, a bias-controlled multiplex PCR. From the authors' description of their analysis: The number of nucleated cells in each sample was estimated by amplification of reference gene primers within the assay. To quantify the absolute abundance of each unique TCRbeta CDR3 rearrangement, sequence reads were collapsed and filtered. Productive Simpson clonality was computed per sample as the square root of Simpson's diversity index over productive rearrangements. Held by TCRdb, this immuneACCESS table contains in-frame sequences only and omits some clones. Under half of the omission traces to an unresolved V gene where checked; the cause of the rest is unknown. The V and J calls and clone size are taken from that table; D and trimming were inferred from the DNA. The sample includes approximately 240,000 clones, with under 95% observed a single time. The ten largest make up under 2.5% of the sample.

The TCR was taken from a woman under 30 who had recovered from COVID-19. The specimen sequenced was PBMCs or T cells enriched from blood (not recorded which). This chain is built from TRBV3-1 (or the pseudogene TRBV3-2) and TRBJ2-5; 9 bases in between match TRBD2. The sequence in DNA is TGTGCCAGCAGCCCAAATAGCGGGGGCCAAGAGACCCAGTACTTC. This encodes CASSPNSGGQETQYF.